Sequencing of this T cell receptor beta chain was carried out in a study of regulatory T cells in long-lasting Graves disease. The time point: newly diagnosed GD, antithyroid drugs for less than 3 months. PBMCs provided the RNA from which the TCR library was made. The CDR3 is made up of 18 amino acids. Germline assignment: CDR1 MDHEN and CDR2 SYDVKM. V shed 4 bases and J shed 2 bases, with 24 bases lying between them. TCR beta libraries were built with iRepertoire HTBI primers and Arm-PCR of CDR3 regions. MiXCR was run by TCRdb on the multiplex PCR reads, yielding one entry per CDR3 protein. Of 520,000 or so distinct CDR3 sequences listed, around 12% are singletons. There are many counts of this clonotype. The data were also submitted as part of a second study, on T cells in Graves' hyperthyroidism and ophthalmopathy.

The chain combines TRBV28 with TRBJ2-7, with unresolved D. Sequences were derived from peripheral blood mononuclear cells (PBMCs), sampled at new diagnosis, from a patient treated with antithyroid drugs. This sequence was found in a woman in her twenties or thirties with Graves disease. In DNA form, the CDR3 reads TGTGCCAGCAGTTCGATTCATCTTGAGATCAGCCCCACCTACGAGCAGTACTTC. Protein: CASSSIHLEISPTYEQYF.